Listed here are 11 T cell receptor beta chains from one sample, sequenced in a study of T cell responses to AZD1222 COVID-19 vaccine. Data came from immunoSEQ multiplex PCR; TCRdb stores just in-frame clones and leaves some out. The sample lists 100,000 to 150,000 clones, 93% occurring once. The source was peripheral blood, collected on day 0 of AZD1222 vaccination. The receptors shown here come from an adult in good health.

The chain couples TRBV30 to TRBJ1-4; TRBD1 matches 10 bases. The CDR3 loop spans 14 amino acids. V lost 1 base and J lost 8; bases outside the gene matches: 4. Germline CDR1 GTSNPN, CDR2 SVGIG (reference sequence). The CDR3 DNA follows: TGTGCCTGGAGTGCGGGACAGGGGAGGGAAAAACTGTTTTTT. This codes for CAWSAGQGREKLFF.

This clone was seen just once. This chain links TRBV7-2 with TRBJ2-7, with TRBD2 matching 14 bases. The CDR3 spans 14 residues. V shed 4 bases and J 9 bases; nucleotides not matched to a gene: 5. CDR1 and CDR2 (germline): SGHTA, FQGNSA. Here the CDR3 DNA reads TGTGCCAGCAGCTGGGGACTAGCGGGAGAGGCGCAGTACTTC. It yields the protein CASSWGLAGEAQYF.

This CDR3 is CASGGGKGETQYF. CDR3 sequence (DNA): TGTGCCAGCGGGGGCGGGAAGGGAGAGACCCAGTACTTC. This chain uses TRBV7-9 with TRBJ2-5, with D possibly being TRBD1 or TRBD2 (6 bases each). Deletions cut 8 bases from V and 4 bases from J, with 14 bases between. This CDR3 is built from 13 residues. The germline V gene has CDR1 SEHNR and CDR2 FQNEAQ (reference sequence). Based on the CDR3 plus reference TRBV7-9 and TRBJ2-5, the full variable domain is DTGVSQNPRHKITKRGQNVTFRCDPISEHNRLYWYRQTLGQGPEFLTYFQNEAQLEKSRLLSDRFSAERPKGSFSTLEIQRTEQGDSAMYLCASGGGKGETQYFGPGTRLLVL.

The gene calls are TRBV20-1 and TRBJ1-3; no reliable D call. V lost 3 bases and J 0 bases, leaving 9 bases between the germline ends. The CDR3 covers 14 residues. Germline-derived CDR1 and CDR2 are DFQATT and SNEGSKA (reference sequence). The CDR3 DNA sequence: TGCAGTGCTAGTTCGATTTACTCTGGAAACACCATATATTTT. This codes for CSASSIYSGNTIYF.

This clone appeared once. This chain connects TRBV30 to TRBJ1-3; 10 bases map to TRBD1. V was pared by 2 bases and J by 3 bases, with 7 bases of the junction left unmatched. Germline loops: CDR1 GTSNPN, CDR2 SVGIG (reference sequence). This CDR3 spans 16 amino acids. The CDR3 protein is CAWSPGQGTYGNTIYF. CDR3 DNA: TGTGCCTGGAGTCCGGGACAGGGGACGTATGGAAACACCATATATTTT.

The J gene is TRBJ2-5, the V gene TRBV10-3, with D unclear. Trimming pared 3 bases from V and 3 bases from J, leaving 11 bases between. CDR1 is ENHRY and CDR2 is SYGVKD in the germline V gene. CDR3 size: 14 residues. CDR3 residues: CAISDQDPKETQYF. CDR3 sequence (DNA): TGTGCCATCAGTGACCAGGACCCCAAAGAGACCCAGTACTTC.

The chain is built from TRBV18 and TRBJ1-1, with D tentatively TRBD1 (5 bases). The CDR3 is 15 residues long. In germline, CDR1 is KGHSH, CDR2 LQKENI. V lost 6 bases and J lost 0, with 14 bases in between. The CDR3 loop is CASSAGGGMNTEAFF. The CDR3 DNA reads TGTGCCAGCTCCGCCGGGGGGGGAATGAACACTGAAGCTTTCTTT.

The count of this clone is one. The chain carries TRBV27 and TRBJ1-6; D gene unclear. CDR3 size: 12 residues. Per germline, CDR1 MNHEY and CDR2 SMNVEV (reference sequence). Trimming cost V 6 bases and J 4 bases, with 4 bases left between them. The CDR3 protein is CASRDYNSPLHF. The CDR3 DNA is TGTGCCAGCAGGGATTATAATTCACCCCTCCACTTT.

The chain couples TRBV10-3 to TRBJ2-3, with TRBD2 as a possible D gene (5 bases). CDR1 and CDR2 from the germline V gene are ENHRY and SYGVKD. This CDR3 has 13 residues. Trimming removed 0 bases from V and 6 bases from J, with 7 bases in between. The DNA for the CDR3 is TGTGCCATCAGTGAGTCAGTAGCGGATACGCAGTATTTT. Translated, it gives CAISESVADTQYF.

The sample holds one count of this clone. Here the CDR3 DNA reads TGTGCCTGGAGTTACCTCCCTGCGAATGAGCAGTTCTTC. Amino acid sequence: CAWSYLPANEQFF. This chain uses TRBV30 with TRBJ2-1; D unclear. The CDR3 runs to 13 residues. The ends were cut back, 2 bases at V and 7 bases at J, with 12 bases in the middle. Germline lookup yields CDR1 GTSNPN and CDR2 SVGIG (reference sequence).

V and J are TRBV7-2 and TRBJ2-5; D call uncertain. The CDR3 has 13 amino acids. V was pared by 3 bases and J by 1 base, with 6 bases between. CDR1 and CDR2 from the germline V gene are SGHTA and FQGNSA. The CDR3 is CASSFRGQETQYF. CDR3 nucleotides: TGTGCCAGCAGCTTCCGCGGCCAAGAGACCCAGTACTTC.